The entry below describes one TCR beta chain. This sample was included in a study of blood T cell repertoires in COVID-19. Overall study: The origin of the acute and convalescent COVID-19 samples was the United States, Italy and Spain. T cells, B-cell-depleted T cells, or PBMCs provided the cDNA or gDNA that served as material.

V lost 1 base and J lost 13, with 22 bases in between. The CDR3 is made up of 16 amino acids. Germline CDR1 is LGHDT and CDR2 is YNNKEL (reference sequence). In the authors' workflow: Reference gene primer amplification in the assay estimated nucleated cell counts. Clones were sequenced by immunoSEQ multiplex PCR, and TCRdb holds only the in-frame ones, with some missing. V and J calls and clone size are copied from that table; D and trimming were computed from the DNA. The sample includes a few hundred thousand clones, approximately 83% seen only once; the top ten take around 8.9%. Sequencing was carried out using peripheral blood. The sequence derives from a man older than 75 with acute or convalescent COVID-19. The chain employs TRBV3-1 (or the pseudogene TRBV3-2) and TRBJ1-4; no firm D call. CDR3 amino acids: CASSQGSPNQNRRLFF. The CDR3 DNA reads as TGTGCCAGCAGCCAAGGGTCCCCCAACCAGAATCGAAGACTGTTTTTT.